This T cell receptor (beta chain) was sequenced for a study of shared clonotypes between healthy human individuals. It was at deep level that the assay was run. Sequencing used immunoSEQ multiplex PCR; TCRdb keeps in-frame clones, though not all of them. The data hold hundreds of thousands of clones, with about 73% observed a single time. Study-level results: Generally, naive subsets came out with larger estimated richness than memory subsets.

This clone occurred once. Its antigen is still unknown. Researchers partitioned CD4+ cells into CD45RA+ naive and CD45RA-negative memory subsets. The source is a man younger than 40 in good health. Sequences were obtained from memory CD4+ T cells sorted from blood. Subset noted: CD45RA-negative fraction.

The CDR3 here is CASSLGYTDTQYF. CDR3 bases: TGTGCCAGCAGCTTAGGCTACACAGATACGCAGTATTTT. The chain combines TRBV7-3 with TRBJ2-3, with D unresolved. Germline CDR1 SGHTA, CDR2 FQGTGA. The CDR3 is made up of 13 amino acids. Trimming took 2 bases from V and 2 from J, leaving 5 bases between them.